The entry below gives a single T cell receptor beta chain sequence along with its context. Its antigen is unknown. Repertoires were generated with immunoSEQ multiplex PCR, while TCRdb's copy carries only in-frame clones and drops some. The table has approximately 30,000 clones, 84% seen once. This entry is derived from a study of OX40 agonist ivuxolimab in advanced cancers. Turning to the study itself: Partial responses were recorded for three patients, including one with hepatocellular carcinoma and two with cutaneous melanoma. Study-level points and caveats: CD8+ T cells showed, on average, more clonal expansion than CD4+ cells. At 0.1 to 3.0 mg/kg, CD4+ and CD8+ blood T cells expanded clonally by week 6.

CDR1 and CDR2 from the germline V gene are SGHDT and YYEEEE. The V and J ends lost 2 bases and 2 bases respectively, with 8 bases between them. CDR3 length equals 13 residues. The receptor was derived from an adult with an advanced solid tumor such as melanoma, head and neck, liver or kidney cancer. This specimen was CD4+ or CD8+ T cells sorted from blood, taken in a trial of the OX40 agonist ivuxolimab. The chain employs TRBV5-6 and TRBJ2-7; D remains unclear. The CDR3 DNA follows: TGTGCCAGCAGCTTTTCTACTCCCTACGAGCAGTACTTC. Protein sequence: CASSFSTPYEQYF. Using reference TRBV5-6 and TRBJ2-7 for the parts outside the CDR3, the full variable domain is DAGVTQSPTHLIKTRGQQVTLRCSPKSGHDTVSWYQQALGQGPQFIFQYYEEEERQRGNFPDRFSGHQFPNYSSELNVNALLLGDSALYLCASSFSTPYEQYFGPGTRLTVT.